This section outlines one T cell receptor beta chain sequence together with its context. This entry is derived from a study of blood T cells in healthy people across ages. Study-level information: Using template switching, researchers captured about one barcoded beta molecule for each two T cells.

The CDR3 contains 17 residues. Trimming at V came to 2 bases and at J to 7 bases, leaving 12 bases not matched to a gene. CDR1 and CDR2 from the germline V gene are ENHRY and SYGVKD. Then a second PCR, running about 7 to 11 cycles, was carried out with a sample-barcoded 5' primer and a J-beta primer mix. Sequencing of every sample gave 2.5 million or more CDR3-containing paired-end reads. From the 5' RACE reads, TCRdb called clonotypes with MiXCR, one entry per CDR3 protein. Among 1 million or so distinct CDR3 sequences, approximately 25% were seen once, and the ten largest hold 0.65% to 0.95%. Per-sample PBMC isolation yielded at least 6 million cells. Another study also made use of these data, one on T cells of mothers and their children. As that report states: Comparable shaping of TCR recombination output by thymic selection was observed in related and unrelated pairs.

This chain connects TRBV10-3 to TRBJ2-2; 8 nucleotides agree with TRBD2. The clonotype comes from a girl aged 2-15 years in good health. Sequenced sample: blood. The CDR3 loop is CAISERASGPLGGELFF. CDR3 bases: TGTGCCATCAGTGAGAGGGCTAGCGGGCCCCTCGGCGGGGAGCTGTTTTTT.